The 30 T cell receptor beta chains below were found in one sample sequenced in a study of shared clonotypes between healthy human individuals (dated by TCRdb to about 2020). CD8 naive samples consisted of CD45RO-negative cells that were positively selected for CCR7, yielding a CD45RA+CCR7+ population without TemRA cells. The receptor library was made with the immunoSEQ multiplex PCR assay. TCRdb took over this immuneACCESS table, retaining in-frame rearrangements with V and J assigned. Such tables are incomplete; in checked studies, under half of the missing clones stem from an unresolved V gene, and the remainder is unexplained. The sample has some 2,000,000 clones on record, less than 95% of them singletons. The leading ten clones occupy roughly 1.1% of the sample. Sequenced sample: naive CD8+ T cells sorted from blood. The cell subset or site label, read with the paper, signifies: CD45RA+CCR7+. All receptors come from a man aged 18 to 35 in good health.

V gene TRBV4-3 combines with J gene TRBJ2-2; weak D call: TRBD2 (6 bases). The ends were cut back, 0 bases at V and 2 bases at J, with 13 bases in the middle. The germline V gene has CDR1 LGHNA and CDR2 YSLEER. This CDR3 spans 17 amino acids. The CDR3 loop is CASSQEVVSGNTGELFF. For the CDR3, the DNA is TGCGCCAGCAGCCAAGAGGTCGTTAGCGGAAACACCGGGGAGCTGTTTTTT.

The table lists this clone with a count of one. J is TRBJ1-2 and V is TRBV4-1, with 8 bases aligning to TRBD1. This CDR3 comprises 16 residues. The germline gives CDR1 MGHRA, CDR2 YSYEKL. V dropped 1 base and J dropped 5; count of bases not matched to a gene: 9. Written as DNA, the CDR3 is TGCGCCAGCAGCCAAGGACCGGGCCAGGGGGCTTATGGCTACACCTTC. Translating gives CASSQGPGQGAYGYTF.

This rearrangement joins TRBV13 to TRBJ2-5; tentative D call: TRBD2 (5 bases). The CDR3 has 16 residues. From germline, CDR1 is PRHDT and CDR2 FYEKMQ (reference sequence). V shed 0 bases and J shed 5 bases, with 16 bases lying between them. The CDR3 DNA is TGTGCCAGCAGCTTAGGCCCCGCGGGCAGAATGGAGACCCAGTACTTC. Its protein is CASSLGPAGRMETQYF.

This chain links TRBV6-5 with TRBJ2-7, with 14 bases identical to TRBD2. The CDR3 is 16 amino acids. V was clipped by 4 bases and J by 3 bases; unmatched bases: 5. Germline CDR1 MNHEY, CDR2 SVGAGI. DNA for the CDR3: TGTGCCAGCAGTTTAAGACTAGCGGGAGGGAACTACGAGCAGTACTTC. Its protein is CASSLRLAGGNYEQYF.

The chain uses TRBV27 and TRBJ2-5; no clear D gene. Germline CDR1 reads MNHEY; CDR2 reads SMNVEV (reference sequence). The CDR3 consists of 13 residues. Trimming removed 3 bases from V and 1 base from J, with 6 bases in between. CDR3 loop: CASSFLAQETQYF. Written as DNA, the CDR3 is TGTGCCAGCAGTTTCTTGGCCCAAGAGACCCAGTACTTC.

This chain links TRBV27 with TRBJ2-1, with 8 positions matching TRBD1. The CDR3 length is 16 residues. V was clipped by 0 bases and J by 8 bases; unmatched bases: 9. Germline CDR1 MNHEY, CDR2 SMNVEV (reference sequence). The CDR3 sequence: CASSLSSGQGFYEQFF. The CDR3 DNA sequence: TGTGCCAGCAGTTTATCTTCTGGACAGGGTTTCTATGAGCAGTTCTTC.

The gene calls are TRBV6-6 and TRBJ2-1; TRBD1 might be the D (6 bases). The germline gives CDR1 MNHNY, CDR2 SVGAGI (reference sequence). The CDR3 is made up of 13 amino acids. V was cut by 7 bases and J by 7 bases, with 14 bases left in between. CDR3 DNA: TGTGCCAGCATGCCACAGGGAAGGAATGAGCAGTTCTTC. Amino acids: CASMPQGRNEQFF.

The V and J genes are TRBV19 and TRBJ2-7, with a tentative D call TRBD2 (6 bases). Germline assignment: CDR1 LNHDA and CDR2 SQIVND (reference sequence). CDR3 length: 17 residues. V was clipped by 3 bases and J by 5 bases, with 23 bases between them. The CDR3 loop is CASSILGRGTTFNEQYF. Here the CDR3 DNA reads TGTGCCAGTAGTATTTTAGGCCGGGGGACGACGTTTAACGAGCAGTACTTC.

Turning to this clone: This CDR3 is also generated by other DNA sequences in the sample. The CDR3 DNA reads TGTGCCAGCAGTTTAACAGGGGGCCGTGGGGCCAACGTCCTGACTTTC. Its protein is CASSLTGGRGANVLTF. The chain combines TRBV27 with TRBJ2-6, with 9 positions matching TRBD1. V dropped 2 bases and J dropped 3; count of bases not matched to a gene: 2. Germline lookup yields CDR1 MNHEY and CDR2 SMNVEV (reference sequence). This CDR3 comprises 16 residues.

The rearrangement joins TRBV6-6 to TRBJ2-1, with 7 bases that match TRBD2. Germline V gene sequence: CDR1 MNHNY, CDR2 SVGAGI (reference sequence). CDR3 length equals 14 residues. Unmatched junction bases numbered 8, after V lost 4 bases and J lost 8 bases. The CDR3 DNA sequence: TGTGCCAGCAGTTCCCTGACTAGCCGGTATGAGCAGTTCTTC. Translation gives CASSSLTSRYEQFF.

The V and J genes are TRBV10-3 and TRBJ2-2; 11 bases match TRBD1. V lost 6 bases and J lost 4; bases outside the gene matches: 7. Germline CDR1 ENHRY, CDR2 SYGVKD. The CDR3 runs to 16 residues. The CDR3 spells CAISHGQGAGTGELFF. CDR3 DNA sequence: TGTGCCATCAGCCACGGACAGGGGGCGGGCACCGGGGAGCTGTTTTTT.

V usage is TRBV27 and J usage is TRBJ1-2; 11 nucleotides agree with TRBD1. In germline, CDR1 is MNHEY, CDR2 SMNVEV (reference sequence). Trimming cost V 0 bases and J 6 bases; bases outside gene matches: 3. The CDR3 has 15 amino acids. The CDR3 bases are TGTGCCAGCAGTTTATCCCGGACAGGGGGCCATGGCTACACCTTC. It codes for CASSLSRTGGHGYTF.

This clone is a singleton in its sample. This chain links TRBV2 with TRBJ2-7; no definite D call. V shed 4 bases and J shed 6 bases, with 13 bases lying between them. Germline V gene sequence: CDR1 SNHLY, CDR2 FYNNEI. The CDR3 runs to 13 residues. The CDR3 region is CASSAGLSGEQYF. CDR3 in DNA: TGTGCCAGCAGTGCCGGCTTGAGTGGCGAGCAGTACTTC.

The chain links TRBV13 to TRBJ1-2, with D possibly TRBD1 on 5 matching bases. V shed 0 bases and J shed 0 bases, with 14 bases lying between them. Per germline, CDR1 PRHDT and CDR2 FYEKMQ (reference sequence). The CDR3 has 17 residues. The CDR3 coding sequence is TGTGCCAGCAGCTTAGGCCTCGGGGACCCGACTAACTATGGCTACACCTTC. Protein sequence: CASSLGLGDPTNYGYTF.

The chain employs TRBV21-1 and TRBJ2-1; the D call in the table, TRBD2, was not verified against the DNA. TRBV21-1 is listed as a pseudogene. The CDR3 covers 16 residues. In nucleotides, the CDR3 is TGTGCCAGCAGCCTTCGGGGGCCTAGCGGGAGTGATGAGCAGTTCTTC. Protein: CASSLRGPSGSDEQFF.

The J gene is TRBJ2-7, the V gene TRBV5-1, with TRBD2 as a possible D gene (5 bases). CDR1 is SGHRS and CDR2 is YFSETQ in the germline V gene. V was cut by 0 bases and J by 7 bases, with 20 bases left in between. This CDR3 is built from 16 residues. The CDR3 loop is CASSLDLGVIFGEQYF. CDR3 nucleotide sequence: TGCGCCAGCAGCTTGGACCTCGGGGTCATCTTTGGAGAGCAGTACTTC.

V usage is TRBV5-4 and J usage is TRBJ2-7; 7 positions match TRBD2. After removal of 1 base from V and 0 bases from J, the junction contained 4 bases not matched to a gene. The CDR3 loop spans 15 amino acids. The germline gives CDR1 SGHNT, CDR2 YYREEE (reference sequence). The CDR3 here is CASSLWGGSSYEQYF. The CDR3 coding sequence is TGTGCCAGCAGCTTGTGGGGCGGGAGCTCCTACGAGCAGTACTTC. Full variable domain (missing parts from reference TRBV5-4 and TRBJ2-7): ETGVTQSPTHLIKTRGQQVTLRCSSQSGHNTVSWYQQALGQGPQFIFQYYREEENGRGNFPPRFSGLQFPNYSSELNVNALELDDSALYLCASSLWGGSSYEQYFGPGTRLTVT.

Points on this clone: Within the sample, other DNA sequences also encode this same CDR3. This chain uses TRBV4-1 with TRBJ1-5; no clear D gene. Germline V gene data show CDR1 as MGHRA and CDR2 as YSYEKL. The length of the CDR3 is 14 residues. V lost 1 base and J lost 3, with 7 bases in between. The CDR3 sequence is CASSQVGYNQPQHF. CDR3 bases: TGCGCCAGCAGCCAAGTGGGGTACAATCAGCCCCAGCATTTT.

This chain joins TRBV7-2 and TRBJ2-1; 13 bases are shared with TRBD2. CDR1 SGHTA and CDR2 FQGNSA come from the germline V gene. CDR3 length equals 15 residues. V lost 5 bases, J lost 4 bases, and 2 bases stayed unmatched. The chain's CDR3 is CASSKTSGGYNEQFF. In nucleotides, the CDR3 is TGTGCCAGCAGCAAGACTAGCGGGGGGTACAATGAGCAGTTCTTC.

The chain uses TRBV4-1 and TRBJ2-7; D call uncertain. Germline-derived CDR1 and CDR2 are MGHRA and YSYEKL. The CDR3 covers 14 residues. Trimming left V 1 base short and J 3 bases short, with 10 bases between. The CDR3, as DNA: TGCGCCAGCAGCCAAGCGGCCGACGGCTACGAGCAGTACTTC. It translates to CASSQAADGYEQYF.

This clone has a single count. The chain uses TRBV9 and TRBJ2-5, with D hard to call. The V gene lost 0 bases and the J gene lost 5 bases, with 14 bases spanning the gap. CDR1 is SGDLS and CDR2 is YYNGEE in the germline V gene. The CDR3 covers 15 residues. The CDR3 DNA sequence: TGTGCCAGCAGCGTAGCGGCGGTATCGGCCGAGACCCAGTACTTC. Translating it yields CASSVAAVSAETQYF.

CDR3 protein: CASSYQGSGSYEQYF. The CDR3 DNA reads TGCGCCAGCAGCTACCAGGGAAGTGGATCCTACGAGCAGTACTTC. This chain links TRBV4-1 with TRBJ2-7, with TRBD1 as a possible D gene (5 bases). With 5 bases removed from V and 1 base from J, the gap between germline ends came to 15 bases. Looked up from germline, CDR1 is MGHRA and CDR2 is YSYEKL. The CDR3 consists of 15 residues.

Points on this clone: Additional DNA sequences in this sample encode the identical CDR3. CDR3 nucleotide sequence: TGCGCCAGCAGCTTGGAGGGAGAGACCCAGTACTTC. It is translated as CASSLEGETQYF. The chain combines TRBV5-1 with TRBJ2-5; D gene ambiguous. The germline V gene has CDR1 SGHRS and CDR2 YFSETQ. The CDR3 runs 12 residues. V lost 0 bases, J lost 4 bases, and 4 bases lay in between.

Turning to this clone: A much bigger clone sits one base away, suggesting this may be a read error. CDR3 DNA sequence: TGTGCCAGCAGCCCCGGGACAGGGGGCGACGAGCAGTACTTC. Translated, it gives CASSPGTGGDEQYF. The J gene is TRBJ2-7, the V gene TRBV5-8; 12 bases are a match to TRBD1. J lost 5 bases, V lost 4 bases, and 4 bases had no gene match. This CDR3 region has 14 residues. Per the germline V gene, CDR1 is SGHTS and CDR2 is YDEGEE.

The chain carries TRBV12-5 and TRBJ2-7; D unresolved. V lost 0 bases and J 2 bases, leaving 14 bases between the germline ends. The germline gives CDR1 LGHNT, CDR2 FRNRAP. The CDR3 is 16 amino acids. The CDR3 DNA follows: TGTGCTAGTGGTTTGGTACGGAGACGGCTAACCTACGAGCAGTACTTC. Translated: CASGLVRRRLTYEQYF.

The CDR3: CASSLNGEKLFF. The CDR3 nucleotides are TGTGCCAGCAGCTTAAATGGTGAAAAACTGTTTTTT. This rearrangement joins TRBV11-2 to TRBJ1-4; no clear D. The V gene's germline CDR1 is SGHAT and CDR2 FQNNGV. Trimming left V 2 bases short and J 7 bases short, with 5 bases between. CDR3 length: 12 amino acids.

V gene TRBV19 combines with J gene TRBJ2-1, with 7 bases matching TRBD2. Germline V gives CDR1 LNHDA, CDR2 SQIVND (reference sequence). V lost 9 bases and J lost 0; bases outside the gene matches: 8. The CDR3 is 15 amino acids. CDR3: CASATSESSYNEQFF. The CDR3 DNA follows: TGTGCCAGCGCAACTAGCGAGAGCTCCTACAATGAGCAGTTCTTC. Full variable domain (outside the CDR3, taken from reference TRBV19 and TRBJ2-1): DGGITQSPKYLFRKEGQNVTLSCEQNLNHDAMYWYRQDPGQGLRLIYYSQIVNDFQKGDIAEGYSVSREKKESFPLTVTSAQKNPTAFYLCASATSESSYNEQFFGPGTRLTVL.

The chain couples TRBV19 to TRBJ2-6; the match to TRBD1 covers 11 bases. The CDR3 is 17 amino acids. The V gene end was trimmed by 5 bases and the J gene end by 2 bases; junction bases not matched to a gene: 5. The germline V gene encodes CDR1 LNHDA and CDR2 SQIVND (reference sequence). CDR3 coding DNA: TGTGCCAGTAGTTTAGGACAGGGGGCGGCTGGGGCCAACGTCCTGACTTTC. This sequence encodes CASSLGQGAAGANVLTF.

A remark on this clone: The same CDR3 is also encoded by other DNA sequences in this sample. CDR3 residues: CASSFSVNTGELFF. The CDR3 DNA reads TGTGCCAGCAGCTTTAGCGTGAACACCGGGGAGCTGTTTTTT. V usage is TRBV11-2 and J usage is TRBJ2-2; a possible D gene is TRBD2 (5 bases). V lost 3 bases and J 1 base, leaving 6 bases between the germline ends. The CDR3 sequence is 14 residues long. In germline, CDR1 is SGHAT, CDR2 FQNNGV.

The genes are TRBV5-1 and TRBJ2-7, with D unresolved. The CDR3 has 16 amino acids. V was trimmed by 0 bases and J by 0 bases, leaving 13 bases between them. The germline CDR1 and CDR2 sequences are SGHRS and YFSETQ. The CDR3 loop is CASSLVVGPSSYEQYF. In DNA form, the CDR3 reads TGCGCCAGCAGCTTGGTCGTTGGGCCGAGCTCCTACGAGCAGTACTTC.